Listed below are T cell receptor beta chains from one sample, sequenced in a study of blood T cell repertoires in COVID-19. Sequenced by immunoSEQ multiplex PCR; TCRdb stores in-frame clones only, minus some. Of around 150,000 clones listed, around four fifths are singletons. The sample was PBMCs or T cells enriched from blood (not recorded which). Every receptor here comes from a woman aged 50 to 65 with acute COVID-19. Both conserved end residues are part of each CDR3. Fields, in order: J gene, V gene, clone size, D gene, CDR3 protein, CDR3 DNA. D genes are given only for firm matches. Size is omitted from some rows. Given values are once, few, many or a class for expanded clones.

TRBJ2-6,TRBV27,-,-,CASSAEGRGANVLTF,TGTGCCAGCAGTGCTGAGGGGAGGGGGGCCAACGTCCTGACTTTC
TRBJ1-2,TRBV12-5,once,-,CASGFGEGYGYTF,TGTGCTAGTGGTTTCGGGGAGGGCTATGGCTACACCTTC
TRBJ2-5,TRBV12-3/TRBV12-4,-,-,CASSSRQQETQYF,TGTGCCAGCAGTTCGAGACAGCAAGAGACCCAGTACTTC
TRBJ1-1,TRBV7-2,-,TRBD1,CASSAPMDRVLYTEAFF,TGTGCCAGCAGCGCACCAATGGACAGGGTTCTTTACACTGAAGCTTTCTTT
TRBJ2-1,TRBV19,once,-,CASNPSSYNEQFF,TGTGCCAGTAACCCTAGCAGCTACAATGAGCAGTTCTTC
TRBJ2-6,TRBV6-2/TRBV6-3,-,TRBD2,CASSYPRAGLAGGSGANVLTF,TGTGCCAGCAGTTATCCGCGGGCGGGACTAGCGGGAGGCTCTGGGGCCAACGTCCTGACTTTC
TRBJ2-3,TRBV29-1,-,TRBD1,CSVEDLTGLVGDTQYF,TGCAGCGTTGAAGATTTGACAGGGCTTGTGGGCGATACGCAGTATTTT
TRBJ1-3,TRBV7-8,-,-,CASSPSWGGRRNTIYF,TGTGCCAGCAGCCCGTCTTGGGGGGGCAGGCGGAACACCATATATTTT
TRBJ1-4,TRBV6-5,once,-,CASTPAGWSEKLFF,TGTGCCAGCACCCCGGCAGGGTGGAGTGAAAAACTGTTTTTT
TRBJ2-1,TRBV7-8,-,TRBD1,CASSLSGGNNEQFF,TGTGCCAGCAGCTTATCAGGGGGAAACAATGAGCAGTTCTTC
TRBJ2-3,TRBV19,-,TRBD2,CASSILAGDTDTQYF,TGTGCCAGTAGTATCCTAGCGGGAGACACAGATACGCAGTATTTT
TRBJ1-1,TRBV30,-,TRBD1,CAWSPGGVYTEAFF,TGTGCCTGGAGTCCAGGGGGCGTTTACACTGAAGCTTTCTTT
TRBJ2-1,TRBV20-1,-,TRBD2,CSASPSGLAEVYNEQFF,TGCAGTGCTAGTCCCTCCGGACTAGCGGAGGTATACAATGAGCAGTTCTTC
TRBJ2-5,TRBV27,-,-,CASSLSYSQETQYF,TGTGCCAGCAGTTTATCGTACAGTCAAGAGACCCAGTACTTC
TRBJ2-1,TRBV6-6,-,TRBD2,CASSYSLAGAYNEQFF,TGTGCCAGCAGTTACTCGCTAGCGGGAGCATACAATGAGCAGTTCTTC
TRBJ2-3,TRBV6-2/TRBV6-3,-,-,CASSPRVPTDTQYF,TGTGCCAGCAGCCCCCGGGTTCCCACAGATACGCAGTATTTT
TRBJ1-4,TRBV5-1,-,-,CASSLVGGEKLFF,TGCGCCAGCAGCTTGGTAGGCGGGGAAAAACTGTTTTTT
TRBJ1-1,TRBV6-5,-,TRBD1,CASRTGDVNTEAFF,TGTGCCAGCAGGACAGGGGATGTCAACACTGAAGCTTTCTTT
TRBJ2-7,TRBV11-3,-,-,CASSSDQTAYEQYF,TGTGCCAGCAGCTCGGATCAGACAGCCTACGAGCAGTACTTC
TRBJ2-1,TRBV5-1,-,-,CASSLDSVNEQFF,TGCGCCAGCAGCTTGGACTCCGTGAATGAGCAGTTCTTC
TRBJ1-4,TRBV15,-,-,CATSRDQATRTNEKLFF,TGTGCCACCAGCAGAGATCAAGCGACCCGAACTAATGAAAAACTGTTTTTT
TRBJ1-1,TRBV18,once,TRBD1,CASSPRQGPGPEAFF,TGTGCCAGCTCACCTCGACAGGGCCCCGGGCCTGAAGCTTTCTTT
TRBJ2-7,TRBV9,-,-,CASSVAPSPAYEQYF,TGTGCCAGCAGCGTTGCCCCTAGCCCCGCCTACGAGCAGTACTTC
TRBJ1-1,TRBV7-2,-,TRBD1,CASSLPGTGNTEAFF,TGTGCCAGCAGCTTACCCGGGACAGGGAACACTGAAGCTTTCTTT
TRBJ2-5,TRBV7-2,-,-,CASSYPEVGGTQYF,TGTGCCAGCAGCTACCCGGAGGTAGGCGGGACCCAGTACTTC
TRBJ1-1,TRBV27,-,-,CASRDNGVVEAFF,TGTGCCAGCAGAGATAACGGGGTGGTGGAAGCTTTCTTT
TRBJ1-6,TRBV9,once,TRBD1,CASSAPGTGGINSPLHF,TGTGCCAGCAGTGCCCCCGGGACAGGGGGTATTAATTCACCCCTCCACTTT
TRBJ2-3,TRBV7-2,-,TRBD1,CASTLGTATDTQYF,TGTGCCAGCACCCTGGGGACAGCCACAGATACGCAGTATTTT
TRBJ2-3,TRBV4-2,-,-,CASSQDWAGQRGDTQYF,TGTGCCAGCAGCCAAGATTGGGCCGGACAAAGGGGAGATACGCAGTATTTT